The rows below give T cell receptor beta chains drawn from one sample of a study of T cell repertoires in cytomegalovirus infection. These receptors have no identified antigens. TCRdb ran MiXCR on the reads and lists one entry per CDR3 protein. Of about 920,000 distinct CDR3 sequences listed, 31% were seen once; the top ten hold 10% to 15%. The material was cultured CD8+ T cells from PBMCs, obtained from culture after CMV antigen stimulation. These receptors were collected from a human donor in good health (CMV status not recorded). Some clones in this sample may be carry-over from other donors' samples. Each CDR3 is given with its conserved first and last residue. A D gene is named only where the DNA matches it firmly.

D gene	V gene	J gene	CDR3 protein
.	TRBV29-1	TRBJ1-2	CSVEVYGQYGYTF
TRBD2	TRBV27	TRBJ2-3	CASSLIAGDLDTQYF
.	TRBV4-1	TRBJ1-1	CASSSGPYRQENTEAFF
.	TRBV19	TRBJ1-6	CASSIDYLSSYNSPLHF
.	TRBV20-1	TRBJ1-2	CSARSLYTTAGFAGYTF
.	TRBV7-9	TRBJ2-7	CASSSGGQLYEQYF
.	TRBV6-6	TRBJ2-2	CASSGDTIPPGELFF
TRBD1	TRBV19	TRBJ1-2	CASTYREDRVYGYTF
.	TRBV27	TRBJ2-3	CASGGFRSTDTQYF
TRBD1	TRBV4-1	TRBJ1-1	CASSPGQGADTEAFF
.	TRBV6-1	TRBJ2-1	CASSEHTSGYPYNEQFF
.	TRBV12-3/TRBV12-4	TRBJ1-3	CASSPLSSGNTIYF
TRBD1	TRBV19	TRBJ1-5	CASSSLATGPNQPQHF
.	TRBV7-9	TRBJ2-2	CASSLADGGLNTGELFF
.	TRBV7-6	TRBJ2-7	CASSLEVETYEQYF
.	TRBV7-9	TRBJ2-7	CASSLGSFLGNEQYF
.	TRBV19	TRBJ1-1	CASSMAGGTEAFF
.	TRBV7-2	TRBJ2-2	CASSTRAGELFF
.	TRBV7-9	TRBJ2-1	CVSSFPISGLYNNEQFF
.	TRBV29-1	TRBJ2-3	CSVEDRGSWARRADTQYF
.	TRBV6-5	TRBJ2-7	CASSYEYEQYF
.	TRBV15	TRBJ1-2	CATSSERGSGDGYTF
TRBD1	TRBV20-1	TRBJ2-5	CSARDSRGQGRETQYF
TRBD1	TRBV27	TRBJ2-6	CASSPSSGTATGANVLTF
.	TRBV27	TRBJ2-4	CASSTPQGLAKNIQYF
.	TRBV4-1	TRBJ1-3	CASSQWQGGNTIYF
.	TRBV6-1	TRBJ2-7	CASSVAQMEPYEQYF
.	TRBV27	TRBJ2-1	CASSSPVTRKGTYNEQFF
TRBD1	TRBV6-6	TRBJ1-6	CASRAGTGQASPLHF
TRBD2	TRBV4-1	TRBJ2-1	CASKPTHRGGQFF
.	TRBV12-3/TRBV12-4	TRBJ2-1	CASSLALLGYEQFF
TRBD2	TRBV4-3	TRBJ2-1	CASSQAPSGGLSSYNEQFF
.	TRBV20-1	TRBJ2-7	CSASGNSYEQYF
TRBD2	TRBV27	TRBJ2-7	CASAGTSLYEQYF
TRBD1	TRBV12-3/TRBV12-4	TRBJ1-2	CASSLGTGKPTYYTF
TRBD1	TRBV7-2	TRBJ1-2	CASSLGDRGYGYTF
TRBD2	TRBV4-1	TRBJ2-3	CASSQISGGAHGAQYF
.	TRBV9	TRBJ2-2	CASSPPTSDTGELFF
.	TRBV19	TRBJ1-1	CASTLRGESTEAFF
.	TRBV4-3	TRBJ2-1	CASSQGLPQVDEQFF
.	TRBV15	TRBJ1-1	CATVRGNTEAFF